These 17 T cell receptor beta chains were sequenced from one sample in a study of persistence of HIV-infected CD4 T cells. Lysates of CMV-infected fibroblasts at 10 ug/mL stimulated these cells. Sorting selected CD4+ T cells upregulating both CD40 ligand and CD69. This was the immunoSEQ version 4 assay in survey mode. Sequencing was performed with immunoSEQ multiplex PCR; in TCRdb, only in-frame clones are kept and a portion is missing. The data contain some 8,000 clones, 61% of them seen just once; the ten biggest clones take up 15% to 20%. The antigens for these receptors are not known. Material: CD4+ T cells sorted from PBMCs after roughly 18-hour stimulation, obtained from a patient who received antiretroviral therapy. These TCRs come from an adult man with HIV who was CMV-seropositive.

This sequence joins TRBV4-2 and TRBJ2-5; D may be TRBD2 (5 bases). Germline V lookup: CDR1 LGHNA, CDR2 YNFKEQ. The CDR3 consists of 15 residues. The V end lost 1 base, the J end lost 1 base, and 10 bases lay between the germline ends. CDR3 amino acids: CASSQALTSQETQYF. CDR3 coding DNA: TGTGCCAGCAGCCAAGCCCTCACTAGCCAAGAGACCCAGTACTTC.

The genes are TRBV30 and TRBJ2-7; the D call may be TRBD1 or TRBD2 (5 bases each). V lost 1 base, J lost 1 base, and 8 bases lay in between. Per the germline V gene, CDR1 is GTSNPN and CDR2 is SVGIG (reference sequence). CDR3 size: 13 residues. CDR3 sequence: CAWSGDVSYEQYF. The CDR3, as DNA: TGTGCCTGGAGTGGGGACGTATCCTACGAGCAGTACTTC.

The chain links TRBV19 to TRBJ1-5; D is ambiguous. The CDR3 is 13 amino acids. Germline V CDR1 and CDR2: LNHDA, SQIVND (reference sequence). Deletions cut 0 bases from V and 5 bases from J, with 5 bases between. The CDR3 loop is CASSIDVHQPQHF. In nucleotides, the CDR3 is TGTGCCAGTAGTATAGACGTTCATCAGCCCCAGCATTTT.

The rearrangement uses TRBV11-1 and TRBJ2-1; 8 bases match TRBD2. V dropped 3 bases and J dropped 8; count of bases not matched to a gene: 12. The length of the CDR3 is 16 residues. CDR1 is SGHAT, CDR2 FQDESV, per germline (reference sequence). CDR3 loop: CASSLSGTRNVYEQFF. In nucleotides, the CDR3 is TGTGCCAGCAGCTTGTCCGGGACTAGGAACGTATATGAGCAGTTCTTC.

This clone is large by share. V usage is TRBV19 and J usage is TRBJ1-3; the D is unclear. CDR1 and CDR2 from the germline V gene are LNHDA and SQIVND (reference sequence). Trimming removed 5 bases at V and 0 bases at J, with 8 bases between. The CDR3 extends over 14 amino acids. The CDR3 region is CASSVDYSGNTIYF. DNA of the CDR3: TGTGCCAGTAGTGTTGATTACTCTGGAAACACCATATATTTT.

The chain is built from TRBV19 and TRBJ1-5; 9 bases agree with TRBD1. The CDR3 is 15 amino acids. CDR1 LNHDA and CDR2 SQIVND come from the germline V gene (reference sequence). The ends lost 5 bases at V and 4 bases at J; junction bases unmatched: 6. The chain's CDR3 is CASSLRQGGNQPQHF. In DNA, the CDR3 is TGTGCCAGTAGTCTTAGACAGGGGGGAAATCAGCCCCAGCATTTT.

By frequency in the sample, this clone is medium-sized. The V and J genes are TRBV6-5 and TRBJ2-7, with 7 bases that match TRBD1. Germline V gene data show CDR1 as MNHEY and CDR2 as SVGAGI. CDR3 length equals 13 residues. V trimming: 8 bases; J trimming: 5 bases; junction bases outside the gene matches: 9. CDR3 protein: CASLATGRHEQYF. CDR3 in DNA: TGTGCCAGCCTCGCGACAGGGCGGCACGAGCAGTACTTC.

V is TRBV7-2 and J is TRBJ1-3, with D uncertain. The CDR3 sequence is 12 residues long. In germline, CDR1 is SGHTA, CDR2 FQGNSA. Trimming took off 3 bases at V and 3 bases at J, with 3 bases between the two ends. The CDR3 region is CASSFNGNTIYF. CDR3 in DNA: TGTGCCAGCAGCTTTAATGGAAACACCATATATTTT.

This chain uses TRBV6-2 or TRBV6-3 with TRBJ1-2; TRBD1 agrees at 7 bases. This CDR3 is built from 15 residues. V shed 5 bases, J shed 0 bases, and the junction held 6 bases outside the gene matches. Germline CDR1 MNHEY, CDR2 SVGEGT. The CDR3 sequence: CASSTPGQTNYGYTF. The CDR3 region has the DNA TGTGCCAGCAGTACCCCGGGACAGACTAACTATGGCTACACCTTC.

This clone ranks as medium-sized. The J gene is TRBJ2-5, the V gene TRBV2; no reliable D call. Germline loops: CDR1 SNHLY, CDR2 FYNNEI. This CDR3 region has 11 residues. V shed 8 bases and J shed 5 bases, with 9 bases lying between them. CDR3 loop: CASVTSETQYF. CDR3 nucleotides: TGTGCCAGCGTAACCTCGGAGACCCAGTACTTC.

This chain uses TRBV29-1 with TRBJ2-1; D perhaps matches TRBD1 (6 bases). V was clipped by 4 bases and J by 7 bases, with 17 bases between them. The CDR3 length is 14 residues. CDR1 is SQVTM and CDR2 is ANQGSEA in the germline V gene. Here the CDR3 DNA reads TGCAGCGTTGGGGTCCCCCACAGGGCGAATGAGCAGTTCTTC. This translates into CSVGVPHRANEQFF.

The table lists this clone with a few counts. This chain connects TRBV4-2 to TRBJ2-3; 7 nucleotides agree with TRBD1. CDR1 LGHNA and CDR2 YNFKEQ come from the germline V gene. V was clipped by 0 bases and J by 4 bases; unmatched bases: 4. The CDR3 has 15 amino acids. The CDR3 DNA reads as TGTGCCAGCAGCCAAGACAGGGGGAACTCAGATACGCAGTATTTT. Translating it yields CASSQDRGNSDTQYF.

The CDR3 region is CASSAFNEQYF. CDR3 in DNA: TGTGCCAGCAGCGCCTTTAACGAGCAGTACTTC. The chain has TRBV5-4 and TRBJ2-7; D is unresolved. V was pared by 4 bases and J by 5 bases, with 7 bases between. The CDR3 is made up of 11 amino acids. Germline CDR1 reads SGHNT; CDR2 reads YYREEE (reference sequence). Drawing the rest from reference TRBV5-4 and TRBJ2-7, the complete variable domain is ETGVTQSPTHLIKTRGQQVTLRCSSQSGHNTVSWYQQALGQGPQFIFQYYREEENGRGNFPPRFSGLQFPNYSSELNVNALELDDSALYLCASSAFNEQYFGPGTRLTVT.

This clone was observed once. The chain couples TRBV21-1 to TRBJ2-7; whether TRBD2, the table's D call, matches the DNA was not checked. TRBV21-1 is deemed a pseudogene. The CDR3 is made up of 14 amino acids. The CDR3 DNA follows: TGTGCCAGCAGCAATGGAGCGGATGGGGGGGAGCAGTACTTC. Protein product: CASSNGADGGEQYF.

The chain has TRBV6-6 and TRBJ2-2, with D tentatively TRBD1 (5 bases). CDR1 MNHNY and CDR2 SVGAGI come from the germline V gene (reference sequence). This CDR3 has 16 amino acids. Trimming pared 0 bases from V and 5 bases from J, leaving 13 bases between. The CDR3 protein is CASSYSSRERTGELFF. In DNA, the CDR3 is TGTGCCAGCAGTTACTCGAGCAGGGAAAGGACCGGGGAGCTGTTTTTT.

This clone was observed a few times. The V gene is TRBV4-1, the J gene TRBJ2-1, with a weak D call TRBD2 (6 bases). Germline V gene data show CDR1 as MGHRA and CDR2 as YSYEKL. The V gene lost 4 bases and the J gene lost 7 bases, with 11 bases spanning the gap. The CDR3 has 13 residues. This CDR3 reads CASSPGGRNEQFF. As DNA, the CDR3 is TGCGCCAGCAGCCCCGGAGGGAGGAATGAGCAGTTCTTC.

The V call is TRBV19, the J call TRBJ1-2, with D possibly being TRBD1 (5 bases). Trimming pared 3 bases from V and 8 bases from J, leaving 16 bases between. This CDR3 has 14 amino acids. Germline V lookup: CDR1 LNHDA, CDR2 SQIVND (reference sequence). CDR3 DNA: TGTGCCAGTAGTATCGACAGTCAAGTACGGGGCTACACCTTC. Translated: CASSIDSQVRGYTF.